The rows below give T cell receptor beta chains drawn from one sample of a study of T cell responses to AZD1222 COVID-19 vaccine. Data came from immunoSEQ multiplex PCR; TCRdb stores just in-frame clones and leaves some out. This sample carries more than 85,000 clones, 80% to 85% of them seen once, and the ten largest clones take approximately 17%. Sample: peripheral blood, taken on day 0 of AZD1222 vaccination. The receptors stem from an adult in good health. CDR3s include the opening cysteine and the closing phenylalanine or tryptophan. A D gene is named only where the DNA matches it firmly. Only some rows state a clone size, as once, few, many or a class for expanded clones.

j_gene,d_gene,abundance,v_gene,len,CDR3nt,CDR3aa
TRBJ2-2,TRBD2,.,TRBV5-1,15,TGCGCCAGCAGCGCAGGTACTAGCGACACCGGGGAGCTGTTTTTT,CASSAGTSDTGELFF
TRBJ2-2,TRBD2,.,TRBV6-2/TRBV6-3,17,TGTGCCAGCAGTGTCCTGAGAGCGGGGGGGCCCTACGGGGAGCTGTTTTTT,CASSVLRAGGPYGELFF
TRBJ1-2,.,.,TRBV11-3,11,TGTGCCAGCAGCTCCTACTATGGCTACACCTTC,CASSSYYGYTF
TRBJ2-5,TRBD2,.,TRBV6-5,16,TGTGCCAGCAGTTACCAAGCGGGGGGGCCTAGGGAGACCCAGTACTTC,CASSYQAGGPRETQYF
TRBJ2-4,.,.,TRBV19,14,TGTGCCAGTAGCTCAGGGGTAGCCAAAAACATTCAGTACTTC,CASSSGVAKNIQYF
TRBJ2-6,.,.,TRBV19,18,TGTGCCAGTAGTATATTAGTTACAGGGTACTCTGGGGCCAACGTCCTGACTTTC,CASSILVTGYSGANVLTF
TRBJ2-5,TRBD1,.,TRBV7-6,14,TGTGCCAGCGGAGGACAGGGCTACCAAGAGACCCAGTACTTC,CASGGQGYQETQYF
TRBJ2-7,.,.,TRBV5-6,13,TGTGCCAGCAACCGAGCCGGATCCTACGAGCAGTACTTC,CASNRAGSYEQYF
TRBJ1-6,TRBD1,.,TRBV6-5,15,TGTGCCAGCAAGTTCGGCTGGGACAGAAATTCACCCCTCCACTTT,CASKFGWDRNSPLHF
TRBJ2-2,TRBD1,.,TRBV28,16,TGTGCCAGCAGTTCCCCGGGACAGGGGTACACCGGGGAGCTGTTTTTT,CASSSPGQGYTGELFF
TRBJ2-1,TRBD2,once,TRBV19,15,TGTGCCAGTAGTATATTTTTCCTAGCGGACAATGAGCAGTTCTTC,CASSIFFLADNEQFF
TRBJ1-5,.,.,TRBV28,13,TGTGCCAGCAGTTCGGGAGGGGATCAGCCCCAGCATTTT,CASSSGGDQPQHF
TRBJ2-7,TRBD1,.,TRBV7-2,15,TGTGCCAGCAGCTTAGGCCAGGGGGCGTCCCACGAGCAGTACTTC,CASSLGQGASHEQYF
TRBJ2-1,.,.,TRBV2,11,TGTGCCAGCAGTGCTAGAGCTGGGCAGTTCTTC,CASSARAGQFF
TRBJ2-3,.,.,TRBV27,12,TGTGCCAGCAGTTCGGAGGGGGCTACGCAGTATTTT,CASSSEGATQYF
TRBJ2-7,.,.,TRBV7-2,12,TGTGCCAGCAGCCCACACCCCTACGAGCAGTACTTC,CASSPHPYEQYF
TRBJ2-1,.,.,TRBV6-5,13,TGTGCCAGCACGGGGCAAACCTACAATGAGCAGTTCTTC,CASTGQTYNEQFF
TRBJ1-2,.,.,TRBV15,17,TGTGCCACCAGCAGTGGTCTGGACACCCGCGGGGGCTATGGCTACACCTTC,CATSSGLDTRGGYGYTF
TRBJ2-1,.,.,TRBV6-5,15,TGTGCCAGCAGCCCCGTGGAGGGGTCCTACAATGAGCAGTTCTTC,CASSPVEGSYNEQFF
TRBJ2-2,TRBD2,.,TRBV9,15,TGTGCCAGCAGCATTAGCGGGAGAGGGACCGGGGAGCTGTTTTTT,CASSISGRGTGELFF
TRBJ2-1,TRBD2,once,TRBV10-2,15,TGCGCCAGCAGAGCGGGGACTAGCGGGAGTAATGAGCAGTTCTTC,CASRAGTSGSNEQFF
TRBJ2-1,.,once,TRBV12-3/TRBV12-4,13,TGTGCCAGCAGTTTATCCGGTTCCGCTGAGCAGTTCTTC,CASSLSGSAEQFF
TRBJ1-1,TRBD1,.,TRBV11-3,16,TGTGCCAGCAGCCCTAGAGGGGGACAGGGGAACACTGAAGCTTTCTTT,CASSPRGGQGNTEAFF
TRBJ1-6,TRBD1,.,TRBV19,15,TGTGCCAGTACCTCTAACCGGGACAGGGGATCACCCCTCCACTTT,CASTSNRDRGSPLHF
TRBJ1-1,TRBD1,.,TRBV28,15,TGTGCCAGCAGTCCGCGGACAGGGAGGAACACTGAAGCTTTCTTT,CASSPRTGRNTEAFF
TRBJ1-5,.,.,TRBV7-2,15,TGTGCCAGCAGCTCCAATCTCTATAGCAATCAGCCCCAGCATTTT,CASSSNLYSNQPQHF